This T cell receptor (beta chain) was identified during a study of identical twins. Per germline, CDR1 MDHEN and CDR2 SYDVKM. Trimming removed 1 base at V and 3 bases at J, with 6 bases between. CDR3 length: 13 amino acids. Study-wide findings and caveats: For cord blood, abundant beta clonotypes had fewer insertions, unlike memory repertoires, which showed none. Cross-sectional statistics, not tracking of the same donors, supported the conclusions.

Addition of a universal primer site occurred through template switching, and cDNA carried unique molecular identifiers. Using its own MiXCR run on the 5' RACE reads, TCRdb lists one record per CDR3 protein. The profile shows some 1,700,000 distinct CDR3 sequences, under 35% of them singletons. The table lists this clonotype with a few counts. The antigen is undetermined. Source material: cord blood. The rearrangement links TRBV28 to TRBJ1-2; D not certain. This receptor was obtained from a newborn girl in good health. CDR3 DNA sequence: TGTGCCAGCAGTTTATTAGAGGACTATGGCTACACCTTC. Translation gives CASSLLEDYGYTF.